This T cell receptor beta chain was identified during a study of OX40 agonist ivuxolimab in advanced cancers. Overall study context: Partial responses occurred in Three dose-escalation patients, one with hepatocellular carcinoma and two with cutaneous melanoma. Findings of the study overall: On average, CD8+ T cells had more expanded clones than CD4+. Individuals who were partial responders at 0.1-3.0 mg/kg had clonal expansion that ranked among the lowest.

Blood sampling took place at baseline, cycle 4 day 1, and cycle 7 day 1. The ends lost 5 bases at V and 8 bases at J; junction bases unmatched: 8. This CDR3 is 12 amino acids long. CDR1 and CDR2 from the germline V gene are GTSNPN and SVGIG (reference sequence). TCRdb keeps only in-frame clones here, not all; method: immunoSEQ multiplex PCR. This table has under 90,000 clones, around 85% appearing once. Remarks on this clone: As yet, its antigen is unknown.

The chain combines TRBV30 with TRBJ1-2, with TRBD1 matching 7 bases. Sequences were derived from CD4+ or CD8+ T cells sorted from blood, sampled in a trial of the OX40 agonist ivuxolimab. This clonotype was obtained from an adult with an advanced solid tumor such as melanoma, head and neck, liver or kidney cancer. CDR3 loop: CAWVDTGVGYTF. Written as DNA, the CDR3 is TGTGCCTGGGTTGATACAGGGGTCGGCTACACCTTC.